This T cell receptor beta chain was documented in a study of T cells in Graves' hyperthyroidism and ophthalmopathy. This clonotype was observed at least ten times. The CDR3 is made up of 14 amino acids. Trimming cost V 2 bases and J 5 bases, with 12 bases left between them. Looked up from germline, CDR1 is MNHEY and CDR2 is SVGEGT. TCR beta CDR3 region amplification was performed from RNA transcripts. First-round RT-PCR of the TCR CDR3 relied on the HTBI primer set. TCRdb used MiXCR to reprocess the multiplex PCR reads, holding one entry per CDR3 protein. The sample includes about 350,000 distinct CDR3 sequences, about 20% of them seen just once.

Sequenced sample: blood. The source is a woman between 18 and 29 years old with Graves' hyperthyroidism. The V call is TRBV6-2 or TRBV6-3, the J call TRBJ1-2; D is uncertain. CDR3 DNA: TGTGCCAGCAGTTACGGCGATCGGGCTTATGGCTACACCTTC. Translating gives CASSYGDRAYGYTF.